Reported below is one T cell receptor beta chain. Its matching antigen is unknown. Trimming removed 5 bases at V and 0 bases at J, with 12 bases between. Germline V gives CDR1 SGHTS, CDR2 YDEGEE. CDR3 length: 15 amino acids. The sample is drawn from a study of T cells in Graves' hyperthyroidism and ophthalmopathy. Study-level findings and limits: Blood also held most thyroid clonotypes expanded beyond 0.001.

The investigators amplified TCR beta CDR3 regions from RNA transcripts. With the HTBI primer set, the TCR CDR3 went through a first round of RT-PCR. A single record per CDR3 protein comes from TCRdb applying MiXCR to the multiplex PCR reads. The table has around 540,000 distinct CDR3 sequences, roughly 15% seen once. Material: blood. This receptor was identified in a woman in her twenties or thirties with Graves' ophthalmopathy. The chain has TRBV5-8 and TRBJ1-5; tentatively, D is TRBD1 (5 bases). The DNA for the CDR3 is TGTGCCAGCAGACCGGACGGGGCTAGCAATCAGCCCCAGCATTTT. Its translation: CASRPDGASNQPQHF.